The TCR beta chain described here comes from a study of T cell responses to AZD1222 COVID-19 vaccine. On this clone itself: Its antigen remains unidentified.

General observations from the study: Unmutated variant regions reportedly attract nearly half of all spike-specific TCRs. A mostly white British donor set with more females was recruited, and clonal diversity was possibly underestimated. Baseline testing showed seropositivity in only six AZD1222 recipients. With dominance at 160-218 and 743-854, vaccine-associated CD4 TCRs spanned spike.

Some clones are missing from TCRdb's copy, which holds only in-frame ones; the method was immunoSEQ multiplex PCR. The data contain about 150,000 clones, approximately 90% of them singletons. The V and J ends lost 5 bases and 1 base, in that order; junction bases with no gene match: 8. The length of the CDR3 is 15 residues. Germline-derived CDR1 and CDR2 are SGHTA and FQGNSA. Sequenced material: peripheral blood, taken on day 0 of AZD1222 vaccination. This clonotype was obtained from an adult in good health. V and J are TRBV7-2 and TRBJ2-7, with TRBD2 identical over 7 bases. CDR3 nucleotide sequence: TGTGCCAGCAGCCCTCAGCGGGATATGTCCTACGAGCAGTACTTC. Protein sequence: CASSPQRDMSYEQYF.